The 22 T cell receptor beta chains below all came from one sample that was sequenced in a study of shared clonotypes between healthy human individuals. The protocol was immunoSEQ multiplex PCR, while the TCRdb copy is restricted to in-frame clones and leaves out a portion. The data hold millions of clones, with approximately 95% observed a single time. Sequenced sample: naive CD4+ T cells sorted from blood. As for subset: CD45RA+ positively selected. The receptor set was obtained from a man aged 18 to 30 in good health.

The chain links TRBV7-2 to TRBJ1-3; no firm D call. V shed 4 bases and J shed 4 bases, with 8 bases lying between them. Germline assignment: CDR1 SGHTA and CDR2 FQGNSA. The CDR3 totals 13 residues. The DNA for the CDR3 is TGTGCCAGCAGCTCCAGCCTGGGAAACACCATATATTTT. Its translation: CASSSSLGNTIYF.

The chain uses TRBV5-1 and TRBJ1-1; D is unclear. V lost 0 bases to trimming and J lost 2 bases, with 11 bases between them. The CDR3 loop spans 15 amino acids. The germline V gene encodes CDR1 SGHRS and CDR2 YFSETQ. The CDR3 DNA reads TGCGCCAGCAGCTTGGATGGCAGGTCTAACACTGAAGCTTTCTTT. As protein: CASSLDGRSNTEAFF.

The rearrangement links TRBV19 to TRBJ2-2; D gene unclear. Trimming cost V 8 bases and J 0 bases, with 1 base left between them. Germline V gene data show CDR1 as LNHDA and CDR2 as SQIVND (reference sequence). The CDR3 totals 11 residues. Here the CDR3 reads CASANTGELFF. Here the CDR3 DNA reads TGTGCCAGTGCGAACACCGGGGAGCTGTTTTTT.

The V gene is TRBV18, the J gene TRBJ1-1; tentatively, D is TRBD1 (6 bases). Trimming removed 1 base from V and 6 bases from J, with 12 bases in between. The germline gives CDR1 KGHSH, CDR2 LQKENI. The length of the CDR3 is 14 residues. In DNA form, the CDR3 reads TGTGCCAGCTCACCACAGGGGGAGGGAGCTGAAGCTTTCTTT. Its translation is CASSPQGEGAEAFF.

This chain connects TRBV6-6 to TRBJ1-1; D unresolved. Germline V gives CDR1 MNHNY, CDR2 SVGAGI (reference sequence). This CDR3 contains 12 residues. Between the trimmed V and J ends, which lost 11 bases and 1 base, there was a span of 11 bases. CDR3 in amino acids: CAVGYSNTEAFF. The CDR3 nucleotides read TGTGCCGTGGGATATTCGAACACTGAAGCTTTCTTT.

V and J are TRBV18 and TRBJ1-5; tentatively, D is TRBD1 (6 bases). Trimming pared 0 bases from V and 6 bases from J, leaving 9 bases between. This CDR3 has 14 residues. The germline gives CDR1 KGHSH, CDR2 LQKENI. For the CDR3, the DNA is TGTGCCAGCTCACCACCGGGGGGCGTTCAGCCCCAGCATTTT. Protein sequence: CASSPPGGVQPQHF.

The chain's CDR3 is CASSPEPGGGTEAFF. Here the CDR3 DNA reads TGCGCCAGCAGCCCAGAGCCAGGGGGCGGCACTGAAGCTTTCTTT. V and J are TRBV5-1 and TRBJ1-1, with 8 nucleotides matching TRBD1. The CDR3 extends over 15 amino acids. Germline V gene sequence: CDR1 SGHRS, CDR2 YFSETQ. The V gene end was trimmed by 4 bases and the J gene end by 4 bases; junction bases not matched to a gene: 9. The complete variable domain, with remaining parts taken from reference TRBV5-1 and TRBJ1-1, reads KAGVTQTPRYLIKTRGQQVTLSCSPISGHRSVSWYQQTPGQGLQFLFEYFSETQRNKGNFPGRFSGRQFSNSRSEMNVSTLELGDSALYLCASSPEPGGGTEAFFGQGTRLTVV.

A single count supports this clone. The sample carries other DNA sequences with the same CDR3. The chain couples TRBV18 to TRBJ2-7; 10 positions agree with TRBD2. With 3 bases clipped from V and 2 bases from J, the junction kept 4 bases outside the gene matches. The V gene's germline CDR1 is KGHSH and CDR2 LQKENI. This CDR3 has 15 residues. CDR3 loop: CASSPGLAGAYEQYF. The CDR3 DNA reads as TGTGCCAGCTCACCGGGGCTAGCGGGAGCCTACGAGCAGTACTTC.

The chain is built from TRBV2 and TRBJ2-5; TRBD1 or TRBD2 may be the D gene (5 bases each). Germline lookup yields CDR1 SNHLY and CDR2 FYNNEI. The CDR3 runs 12 residues. With 8 bases removed from V and 5 bases from J, the gap between germline ends came to 12 bases. CDR3 bases: TGTGCCAGCGGGGGTCAAGTGGAGACCCAGTACTTC. It encodes CASGGQVETQYF.

About this clone itself: Since a much larger clone is just one base distant, this may be a read error. Other DNA sequences within the sample encode an identical CDR3. The V and J genes are TRBV5-6 and TRBJ2-7, with D unclear. Germline V gene sequence: CDR1 SGHDT, CDR2 YYEEEE. This CDR3 is built from 13 residues. This chain's CDR3 is CASSPQGGYEQYF. The CDR3 nucleotides are TGCGCCAGCAGCCCCCAAGGTGGCTACGAGCAGTACTTC.

This chain uses TRBV30 with TRBJ1-5, with 9 bases fitting TRBD1. With V trimmed by 0 bases and J by 7 bases, 7 bases remained unmatched. The CDR3 extends over 15 amino acids. CDR1 is GTSNPN, CDR2 SVGIG, per germline (reference sequence). The CDR3, as DNA: TGTGCCTGGAGTGTCAGGACAGGGGTTGCCCAGCCCCAGCATTTT. Translating it yields CAWSVRTGVAQPQHF.

The chain has TRBV7-2 and TRBJ2-1; D uncertain. This CDR3 contains 15 residues. Germline values: CDR1 SGHTA, CDR2 FQGNSA. The V end lost 0 bases, the J end lost 0 bases, and 6 bases lay between the germline ends. CDR3 in amino acids: CASSLAGNSYNEQFF. DNA for the CDR3: TGTGCCAGCAGCTTAGCGGGAAACTCCTACAATGAGCAGTTCTTC.

The CDR3 reads CASSSGQGETTDTQYF. Here the CDR3 DNA reads TGTGCCAGCAGCTCGGGACAGGGAGAGACGACAGATACGCAGTATTTT. This chain uses TRBV7-8 with TRBJ2-3, with TRBD1 matching over 9 bases. This CDR3 has 16 residues. The germline CDR1 and CDR2 sequences are SGHVS and FQNEAQ. The junction had 8 bases not matched to a gene; V was cut back by 4 bases and J by 3 bases.

This chain joins TRBV4-1 and TRBJ2-3, with 12 bases matching TRBD2. The CDR3 sequence is 19 residues long. CDR1 and CDR2 from the germline V gene are MGHRA and YSYEKL. The V gene end was trimmed by 1 base and the J gene end by 2 bases; junction bases not matched to a gene: 10. The CDR3 DNA is TGCGCCAGCAGCCAAGGGCCTAGCGGGGGGGTATTTCTCACAGATACGCAGTATTTT. Protein product: CASSQGPSGGVFLTDTQYF.

The V call is TRBV11-3, the J call TRBJ2-3; 15 nucleotides line up with TRBD2. The CDR3 sequence is 17 residues long. V was pared by 6 bases and J by 4 bases, with 8 bases of the junction left unmatched. Germline loops: CDR1 SGHNT, CDR2 YENEEA. The CDR3 nucleotides read TGTGCCAGCAGTCGAGGACTAGCGGGAGGGGGCGCAGATACGCAGTATTTT. Its protein product is CASSRGLAGGGADTQYF. Full variable domain (remainder filled in from reference TRBV11-3 and TRBJ2-3): EAGVVQSPRYKIIEKKQPVAFWCNPISGHNTLYWYLQNLGQGPELLIRYENEEAVDDSQLPKDRFSAERLKGVDSTLKIQPAELGDSAVYLCASSRGLAGGGADTQYFGPGTRLTVL.

The genes are TRBV9 and TRBJ2-2; 9 bases are shared with TRBD1. V was clipped by 0 bases and J by 7 bases; unmatched bases: 7. The CDR3 runs to 16 residues. Germline V lookup: CDR1 SGDLS, CDR2 YYNGEE. CDR3 region: CASSVVGTGLDGELFF. CDR3 DNA sequence: TGTGCCAGCAGCGTAGTCGGGACAGGGTTGGACGGGGAGCTGTTTTTT.

The rearrangement uses TRBV9 and TRBJ1-1, with 8 bases fitting TRBD1. Per germline, CDR1 SGDLS and CDR2 YYNGEE. V shed 4 bases, J shed 0 bases, and the junction held 11 bases outside the gene matches. The CDR3 spans 17 residues. The CDR3 nucleotides are TGTGCCAGCAGCCCCTGGGGGACAGGTACCTTGAACACTGAAGCTTTCTTT. It specifies CASSPWGTGTLNTEAFF. Together with reference TRBV9 and TRBJ1-1, the CDR3 gives the full variable domain: DSGVTQTPKHLITATGQRVTLRCSPRSGDLSVYWYQQSLDQGLQFLIQYYNGEERAKGNILERFSAQQFPDLHSELNLSSLELGDSALYFCASSPWGTGTLNTEAFFGQGTRLTVV.

The chain recombines TRBV10-3 with TRBJ2-1, with 11 bases fitting TRBD2. Germline loops: CDR1 ENHRY, CDR2 SYGVKD. The CDR3 spans 15 residues. J was trimmed by 7 bases and V by 6 bases; bases with no gene match: 8. CDR3 DNA: TGTGCCATCAGCCGTTCTAGCGGGGGGTCGAATGAGCAGTTCTTC. Amino acid sequence: CAISRSSGGSNEQFF.

In DNA form, the CDR3 reads TGTGCCAGTAGTATAGGTCGGACCGTTCAAGGCGAGCAGTACTTC. Protein: CASSIGRTVQGEQYF. The chain recombines TRBV19 with TRBJ2-7; D is ambiguous. Germline loops: CDR1 LNHDA, CDR2 SQIVND (reference sequence). Trimming removed 1 base from V and 6 bases from J, with 16 bases in between. The CDR3 sequence is 15 residues long.

The chain carries TRBV5-1 and TRBJ2-5, with D perhaps matching TRBD1 or TRBD2 (6 bases each). The V end lost 1 base, the J end lost 5 bases, and 12 bases lay between the germline ends. CDR3 length: 14 amino acids. Germline loops: CDR1 SGHRS, CDR2 YFSETQ. The CDR3 nucleotides read TGCGCCAGCAGCTTGAGGGGGGCGGAGGAGACCCAGTACTTC. Protein product: CASSLRGAEETQYF.

This rearrangement joins TRBV9 to TRBJ2-7; 9 bases fit TRBD2. The CDR3 totals 15 residues. Germline CDR1 is SGDLS and CDR2 is YYNGEE. V was clipped by 1 base and J by 6 bases; unmatched bases: 8. The DNA of the CDR3 is TGTGCCAGCAGCGTAAATGTAGCGGGAGTCTTCGAGCAGTACTTC. It yields the protein CASSVNVAGVFEQYF. The full variable domain, completed using reference TRBV9 and TRBJ2-7, is DSGVTQTPKHLITATGQRVTLRCSPRSGDLSVYWYQQSLDQGLQFLIQYYNGEERAKGNILERFSAQQFPDLHSELNLSSLELGDSALYFCASSVNVAGVFEQYFGPGTRLTVT.

This clone occurred a few times. The chain uses TRBV30 and TRBJ1-2, with 9 bases that match TRBD1. Germline CDR1 is GTSNPN and CDR2 is SVGIG (reference sequence). V gave up 4 bases and J gave up 5 bases; unmatched junction bases: 8. The CDR3 has 14 amino acids. CDR3 sequence reads: CAWNAMGQGYGYTF. CDR3 DNA sequence: TGTGCCTGGAATGCGATGGGACAGGGATATGGCTACACCTTC.